Listed below are T cell receptor beta chains from one sample, sequenced in a study of blood T cell repertoires in COVID-19. Sequenced by immunoSEQ multiplex PCR; TCRdb stores in-frame clones only, minus some. The sample yields about 68,000 clones, approximately 86% seen once. The sequencing sample was made of peripheral blood. The receptors shown here come from a woman aged 55-69 years with acute or convalescent COVID-19. The CDR3 runs from the conserved cysteine through the conserved F or W. A D gene is named only where the DNA matches it firmly.

V gene	J gene	D gene	CDR3 protein
TRBV30	TRBJ1-4	TRBD1	CAWQTGPNEKLFF
TRBV18	TRBJ1-1	TRBD1	CASSPPRTGGDRTEAFF
TRBV9	TRBJ1-4	.	CASSVVAGPGEKLFF
TRBV5-4	TRBJ1-2	.	CASSLRMGLPIGGYTF
TRBV25-1	TRBJ1-1	.	CASSAGENTEAFF
TRBV7-3	TRBJ2-1	TRBD2	CASSLQRENNEQFF
TRBV10-3	TRBJ2-5	.	CAISAALQETQYF
TRBV11-2	TRBJ2-7	TRBD2	CASSLHRLAGLPLTYEQYF
TRBV7-2	TRBJ2-5	.	CASSFQGRETQYF
TRBV7-8	TRBJ2-7	TRBD2	CASSLEGTSGGDSYEQYF
TRBV6-1	TRBJ2-7	.	CASSESMRGSEREQYF